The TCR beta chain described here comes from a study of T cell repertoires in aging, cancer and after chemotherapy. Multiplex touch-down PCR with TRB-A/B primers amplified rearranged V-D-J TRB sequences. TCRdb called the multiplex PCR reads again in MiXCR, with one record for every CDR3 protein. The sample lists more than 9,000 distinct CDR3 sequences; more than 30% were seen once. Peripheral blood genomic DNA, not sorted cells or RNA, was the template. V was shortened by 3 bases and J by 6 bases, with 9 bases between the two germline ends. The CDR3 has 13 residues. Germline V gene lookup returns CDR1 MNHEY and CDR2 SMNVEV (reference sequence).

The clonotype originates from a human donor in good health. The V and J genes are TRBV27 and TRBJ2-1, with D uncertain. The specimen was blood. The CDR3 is CASSLQGVNEQFF. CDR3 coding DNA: TGTGCCAGCAGTTTGCAAGGAGTCAATGAGCAGTTCTTC.